The next 8 T cell receptor beta chains were all read from a single sample in a study of vaccination and CD4 T cells after COVID-19 (dated by TCRdb to between 2022 and 2023). These receptors have no identified antigens. Taken with the paper, the label for treatment or condition translates to: roughly ten-day PBMC culture with coronavirus spike peptide pools or control peptides (ViraFEST assay). CD4+ T cells from unexposed donors were collected before the COVID-19 pandemic (2011-2018). Receptor amplification or capture employed PCR. Reads for this sample came from an Illumina iSeq 100. TCR sequencing of DNA from cultured CD4+ T cells used the Oncomine TCR Beta short-read assay at the Johns Hopkins FTIC core. Clones were called with MiXCR by TCRdb after fastp trimmed the public reads at Q25, and only in-frame beta chains were retained. When rows share a CDR3 protein, they turn into one entry using the most common DNA and genes. The sample contains thousands of distinct CDR3 sequences, less than 65% of them found a single time. More than 35% of the sample is held by the ten biggest clonotypes.

Material: CD4+ T cells from blood, cultured in vitro. Receptors were obtained from a human donor in good health.

With regard to this clonotype: The junction departs from germline at one end; a sequencing error may be responsible. The J gene is TRBJ1-6, the V gene TRBV6-1, with D perhaps TRBD1 (5 bases). This CDR3 has 14 amino acids. Looked up from germline, CDR1 is MNHNS and CDR2 is SASEGT. The CDR3: CAGRPGAIGSPLHF. The CDR3 nucleotides are TGTGCCGGCAGACCCGGGGCGATCGGTTCACCCCTCCACTTT.

The rearrangement links TRBV20-1 to TRBJ1-5; the D is unclear. V gave up 6 bases and J gave up 3 bases, with 18 bases separating them. Germline V gene sequence: CDR1 DFQATT, CDR2 SNEGSKA (reference sequence). The CDR3 is 15 residues long. CDR3 coding DNA: TGCAGTGCCGCGGACGGTGGACTAATCAATCAGCCCCAGCATTTT. Its protein product is CSAADGGLINQPQHF.

The chain employs TRBV19 and TRBJ2-1, with D tentatively TRBD2 (6 bases). The V gene's germline CDR1 is LNHDA and CDR2 SQIVND (reference sequence). The V end lost 5 bases, the J end lost 3 bases, and 14 bases lay between the germline ends. The CDR3 has 15 residues. CDR3 in DNA: TGTGCCAGTAGTCCCCCCGGGACTTTCTACAATGAGCAGTTCTTC. Its protein is CASSPPGTFYNEQFF.

This chain uses TRBV6-4 with TRBJ1-2; possibly TRBD1 for D (5 bases). Trimming shortened V by 8 bases and J by 9 bases, and 19 bases separated the two germline ends. The CDR3 covers 13 residues. Germline V gene data show CDR1 as MRHNA and CDR2 as SNTAGT. The CDR3 region has the DNA TGTGCCAGCCTCGGGACGGCCACGTGGAGCTACACCTTC. Amino acid sequence: CASLGTATWSYTF.

This clonotype came up a few times. The chain combines TRBV19 with TRBJ1-5; tentatively, D is TRBD1 (6 bases). The V end lost 2 bases, the J end lost 5 bases, and 19 bases lay between the germline ends. The CDR3 totals 17 residues. Germline V lookup: CDR1 LNHDA, CDR2 SQIVND (reference sequence). CDR3 nucleotides: TGTGCCAGTAGTATAAGGGGGGTTGGGGGGGTCGATCAGCCCCAGCATTTT. This codes for CASSIRGVGGVDQPQHF.

The chain uses TRBV6-5 and TRBJ2-7; 10 positions agree with TRBD1. In germline, CDR1 is MNHEY, CDR2 SVGAGI. V dropped 3 bases and J dropped 6; count of bases not matched to a gene: 8. CDR3 length equals 15 residues. The CDR3 region has the DNA TGTGCCAGCAGTTATAGTGGGACAGGGGCATCCGAGCAGTACTTC. This sequence encodes CASSYSGTGASEQYF.

The CDR3 DNA sequence: TGTGCCAGCAGTGACAGGGAGCTCTATGGCTACACCTTC. It encodes CASSDRELYGYTF. The chain has TRBV6-1 and TRBJ1-2; D possibly corresponds to TRBD1 (5 bases). V was pared by 3 bases and J by 4 bases, with 9 bases between. The CDR3 totals 13 residues. CDR1 MNHNS and CDR2 SASEGT come from the germline V gene.

The chain employs TRBV7-2 and TRBJ1-5, with D hard to call. Trimming pared 0 bases from V and 4 bases from J, leaving 4 bases between. The V gene's germline CDR1 is SGHTA and CDR2 FQGNSA. The CDR3 sequence is 13 residues long. In nucleotides, the CDR3 is TGTGCCAGCAGCTTAGCGTGGAATCAGCCCCAGCATTTT. Translated: CASSLAWNQPQHF. Together with reference TRBV7-2 and TRBJ1-5, the CDR3 gives the full variable domain: GAGVSQSPSNKVTEKGKDVELRCDPISGHTALYWYRQSLGQGLEFLIYFQGNSAPDKSGLPSDRFSAERTGGSVSTLTIQRTQQEDSAVYLCASSLAWNQPQHFGDGTRLSIL.